This T cell receptor (beta chain) was found in a study of beta chain features in type 1 diabetes. Study-wide results and limits: Type 1 diabetes patients showed a moderate but significant shortening of TCRB CDR3s in all four CD4+ subsets. Using cDNA template may skew counts toward highly expressing activated cells. More deletions and fewer insertions at VDJ junctions were found in patients with type 1 diabetes. It was among patients, rather than healthy donors, that naive, central memory and Treg TCRB repertoires appeared more similar.

A word on this clone: Its specificity is not known.

CD4+ cells of the naive, central memory, regulatory and stem cell-like memory types were sorted via CD45RO/CCR7/CD25/CD127/CD95/CD27. The CDR3 consists of 16 residues. CDR1 and CDR2 (germline): LGHNT, FRNRAP. Unmatched junction bases numbered 9, after V lost 0 bases and J lost 10 bases. Reverse transcription of all isolated RNA meant that expressed TCRB transcripts were sequenced. Clones were sequenced by immunoSEQ multiplex PCR, and TCRdb holds only the in-frame ones, with some missing. Among approximately 260,000 clones, 24% were seen once, and the ten largest hold around 0.013%. V gene TRBV12-5 combines with J gene TRBJ2-1; 10 nucleotides align to TRBD1. Sequencing was carried out using naive CD4+ T cells from blood. This clonotype was obtained from a woman in her twenties or thirties with type 1 diabetes. Here the CDR3 reads CASGLVQGGQGGEQFF. The CDR3 DNA reads TGTGCTAGTGGTTTGGTACAAGGAGGACAGGGGGGAGAGCAGTTCTTC.